The rows below give T cell receptor beta chains drawn from one sample of a study of shared clonotypes between healthy human individuals. Produced via immunoSEQ multiplex PCR; TCRdb's table is partial and in-frame only. Of some 2.1 million clones in the sample, about 95% were seen once. Sequencing was carried out using naive CD8+ T cells sorted from blood. These receptors were collected from a man aged 18 to 30 in good health. The CDR3 runs from the conserved cysteine through the conserved F or W. D genes are given only for firm matches.

CDR3	D	V	J
CASSQPGQAERTGELFF	-	TRBV18	TRBJ2-2
CASSQEGITEAFF	-	TRBV4-1	TRBJ1-1
CASSRLAGEIYEQYF	TRBD2	TRBV6-5	TRBJ2-7
CASSPDSGEQYF	-	TRBV7-9	TRBJ2-7
CASSAWTGIDTEAFF	-	TRBV5-1	TRBJ1-1
CASSLNRDYYNEQFF	-	TRBV2	TRBJ2-1
CASSPTGSNEKLFF	-	TRBV28	TRBJ1-4
CASSWTDYEQYF	-	TRBV6-1	TRBJ2-7
CAWSDDSRGWWTDTQYF	TRBD1	TRBV30	TRBJ2-3
CASSIRDYNQPQHF	-	TRBV19	TRBJ1-5
CASSLWDNTEAFF	-	TRBV5-5	TRBJ1-1
CATSRADVYEQYF	-	TRBV15	TRBJ2-7
CASSASGTAYNEQFF	TRBD1	TRBV27	TRBJ2-1
CASSPRGAGMNTEAFF	-	TRBV19	TRBJ1-1
CASSRDTSYEQYF	-	TRBV30	TRBJ2-7
CASSFGLAGAPGELFF	TRBD2	TRBV7-8	TRBJ2-2
CASSSQTDNEQFF	-	TRBV21-1	TRBJ2-1